The entry that follows covers one TCR beta chain sequence. Method: immunoSEQ multiplex PCR; TCRdb's copy keeps in-frame clones and lacks some. The sample has 70,000 to 75,000 clones, about 93% seen once. The CDR3 runs to 15 residues. Germline CDR1 SGHTS, CDR2 YDEGEE. V lost 3 bases to trimming and J lost 5 bases; unmatched junction nucleotides: 7. The sample belongs to a study of cytomegalovirus exposure and HLA in healthy donors. On the study more broadly: The 110 or so validation repertoires used the same platform as the 650 to 850 first-cohort repertoires, a later analysis reported.

The rearrangement joins TRBV5-8 to TRBJ1-4; 7 bases are shared with TRBD1. Sequencing used PBMCs. The origin of this receptor is a woman aged 18 to 35 in good health and CMV-seropositive. CDR3 sequence (DNA): TGTGCCAGCAGCTGGAACAGGGGCCAGAATGAAAAACTGTTTTTT. Amino acid sequence: CASSWNRGQNEKLFF.